The 29 T cell receptor beta chains listed next were all sequenced from one sample in a study of OX40 agonist ivuxolimab in advanced cancers. Data came from immunoSEQ multiplex PCR; TCRdb stores just in-frame clones and leaves some out. Of about 76,000 clones detected, about 88% appear once; the ten largest clones hold roughly 13%. The starting material was CD4+ or CD8+ T cells sorted from blood, obtained in a trial of the OX40 agonist ivuxolimab. The source is an adult with an advanced solid tumor such as melanoma, head and neck, liver or kidney cancer.

The chain has TRBV6-6 and TRBJ1-1; unclear D gene. Germline CDR1 is MNHNY and CDR2 is SVGAGI (reference sequence). The V gene lost 2 bases and the J gene lost 2 bases, with 6 bases spanning the gap. The CDR3 has 13 amino acids. Here the CDR3 DNA reads TGTGCCAGCAGTTACCACCCAAACACTGAAGCTTTCTTT. As protein: CASSYHPNTEAFF.

The rearrangement joins TRBV6-5 to TRBJ1-1; a weak D match, TRBD1 (5 bases). V lost 5 bases, J lost 0 bases, and 13 bases lay in between. This CDR3 comprises 15 residues. Germline lookup yields CDR1 MNHEY and CDR2 SVGAGI. This chain's CDR3 is CASSIRDDMNTEAFF. The CDR3 nucleotides are TGTGCCAGCAGTATCAGGGACGATATGAACACTGAAGCTTTCTTT.

The chain links TRBV9 to TRBJ2-7; 11 nucleotides align to TRBD2. The J segment lost 6 bases and the V segment lost 4 bases, leaving 15 bases of the junction unmatched. Germline V gene lookup returns CDR1 SGDLS and CDR2 YYNGEE. There are 17 residues in the CDR3. The chain's CDR3 is CASSPGGVRLAGSEQYF. The CDR3 DNA reads TGTGCCAGCAGCCCAGGTGGGGTGAGACTAGCGGGAAGCGAGCAGTACTTC.

The chain carries TRBV2 and TRBJ1-5; a weak D match, TRBD1 (5 bases). The germline gives CDR1 SNHLY, CDR2 FYNNEI. Trimming pared 6 bases from V and 2 bases from J, leaving 11 bases between. CDR3 length: 14 amino acids. CDR3 DNA: TGTGCCAGCAGATTTCAGGGAGGCAATCAGCCCCAGCATTTT. It yields the protein CASRFQGGNQPQHF.

This clone was observed a single time. The CDR3 sequence is CASSRGTGYTGELFF. CDR3 in DNA: TGTGCCAGCAGCCGTGGGACAGGGTACACCGGGGAGCTGTTTTTT. The chain is built from TRBV7-6 and TRBJ2-2; 9 bases match TRBD1. CDR3 size: 15 residues. CDR1 SGHVS and CDR2 FNYEAQ come from the germline V gene. The V segment lost 5 bases and the J segment 3 bases; nucleotides outside the gene matches: 4.

V and J are TRBV6-5 and TRBJ1-3; D gene unclear. Trimming cost V 6 bases and J 0 bases, with 6 bases left between them. The CDR3 covers 13 residues. CDR1 is MNHEY, CDR2 SVGAGI, per germline. The CDR3 DNA is TGTGCCAGCAGGGAAAGCTCTGGAAACACCATATATTTT. Protein sequence: CASRESSGNTIYF.

A single count supports this clone. This chain connects TRBV19 to TRBJ2-7; TRBD2 aligns across 13 bases. This CDR3 contains 15 residues. Germline lookup yields CDR1 LNHDA and CDR2 SQIVND (reference sequence). J gave up 3 bases and V 1 base, and 0 bases lay outside the gene matches. The DNA for the CDR3 is TGTGCCAGTAGTATAGGGACTAGCGGGAGCTACGAGCAGTACTTC. Amino acids: CASSIGTSGSYEQYF.

This chain links TRBV7-6 with TRBJ2-7; 7 bases align to TRBD2. V shed 5 bases, J shed 3 bases, and the junction held 13 bases outside the gene matches. The germline CDR1 and CDR2 sequences are SGHVS and FNYEAQ. The length of the CDR3 is 16 residues. This CDR3 is CASSLHRASGVYEQYF. CDR3 DNA: TGTGCCAGCAGCCTTCATCGGGCTAGCGGAGTCTACGAGCAGTACTTC.

V gene TRBV29-1 combines with J gene TRBJ2-1, with 10 bases fitting TRBD2. Germline-derived CDR1 and CDR2 are SQVTM and ANQGSEA. V lost 7 bases to trimming and J lost 6 bases; unmatched junction nucleotides: 9. CDR3 length: 14 residues. The CDR3 region has the DNA TGCAGCGCCACACGGACTAGCGGATTCAATGAGCAGTTCTTC. Translated: CSATRTSGFNEQFF.

This chain links TRBV5-4 with TRBJ2-7, with 8 bases lining up with TRBD1. V shed 2 bases and J 6 bases; nucleotides not matched to a gene: 4. Germline loops: CDR1 SGHNT, CDR2 YYREEE (reference sequence). This CDR3 has 13 residues. CDR3 bases: TGTGCCAGCAGCTTCGGAGGACAGGGCGAGCAGTACTTC. Translation gives CASSFGGQGEQYF.

The gene calls are TRBV7-2 and TRBJ1-5; unclear D gene. This CDR3 has 14 residues. V was cut by 3 bases and J by 6 bases, with 12 bases left in between. Germline V gives CDR1 SGHTA, CDR2 FQGNSA. CDR3 in amino acids: CASSFGPRSQPQHF. In DNA, the CDR3 is TGTGCCAGCAGCTTCGGACCGAGGTCTCAGCCCCAGCATTTT.

The chain is built from TRBV27 and TRBJ2-3, with TRBD2 matching over 10 bases. The germline V gene has CDR1 MNHEY and CDR2 SMNVEV (reference sequence). This CDR3 region has 15 residues. J was trimmed by 1 base and V by 5 bases; bases with no gene match: 3. The CDR3 sequence: CASSVGLAGTDTQYF. In nucleotides, the CDR3 is TGTGCCAGCAGTGTCGGACTAGCGGGCACAGATACGCAGTATTTT.

On this clone itself: Relative to the germline gene, one junction end is altered; a read error may explain this. The chain joins TRBV7-7 to TRBJ2-2, with 8 bases lining up with TRBD1. CDR3 length: 15 residues. In germline, CDR1 is SSHAT, CDR2 FNYEAQ (reference sequence). The CDR3: CASSLTGGNTGELFF. DNA of the CDR3: TGTGCTAGCAGCCTAACAGGGGGAAACACCGGGGAGCTGTTTTTT.

This chain links TRBV27 with TRBJ1-2; possibly TRBD1 for D (6 bases). CDR1 is MNHEY and CDR2 is SMNVEV in the germline V gene (reference sequence). V was pared by 11 bases and J by 6 bases, with 19 bases between. The CDR3 is 13 amino acids. CDR3 in DNA: TGTGCCTGCGGCATCTGGGGGCGGGATGGCTACACCTTC. It is translated as CACGIWGRDGYTF.

The chain is built from TRBV30 and TRBJ2-7, with D possibly matching TRBD2 (6 bases). Germline values: CDR1 GTSNPN, CDR2 SVGIG (reference sequence). This CDR3 region has 11 residues. With 3 bases removed from V and 7 bases from J, the gap between germline ends came to 10 bases. The CDR3 DNA sequence: TGTGCCTGGAGGGAGGGGTATGAGCAGTACTTC. Amino acids: CAWREGYEQYF.

This clone has only a few counts. V usage is TRBV28 and J usage is TRBJ2-7; unclear D gene. The CDR3 spans 12 residues. Germline values: CDR1 MDHEN, CDR2 SYDVKM. V was shortened by 5 bases and J by 2 bases, with 7 bases between the two germline ends. The CDR3 sequence: CASSGMTYEQYF. The CDR3 DNA is TGTGCCAGCAGTGGGATGACCTACGAGCAGTACTTC. The full variable domain, its missing parts supplied by reference TRBV28 and TRBJ2-7, is DVKVTQSSRYLVKRTGEKVFLECVQDMDHENMFWYRQDPGLGLRLIYFSYDVKMKEKGDIPEGYSVSREKKERFSLILESASTNQTSMYLCASSGMTYEQYFGPGTRLTVT.

The CDR3, as DNA: TGTGCCATCAGTGGGGGAGACAGGGGTCCCGAGACCCAGTACTTC. It codes for CAISGGDRGPETQYF. The V gene is TRBV10-3, the J gene TRBJ2-5; 8 nucleotides match TRBD1. Germline V gene sequence: CDR1 ENHRY, CDR2 SYGVKD. The CDR3 length is 15 residues. The ends lost 4 bases at V and 5 bases at J; junction bases unmatched: 9.

The chain couples TRBV5-1 to TRBJ2-7; 9 nucleotides line up with TRBD2. Near its end, the DNA agrees better with TRBJ2-5, so the J call may be wrong. Looked up from germline, CDR1 is SGHRS and CDR2 is YFSETQ. The CDR3 contains 16 residues. The CDR3 region is CASSLVSGSHEETQYF. In DNA form, the CDR3 reads TGCGCCAGCAGCTTGGTTAGCGGGAGTCATGAAGAGACCCAGTACTTC.

The CDR3 loop reads CASSQDRGAGGNTIYF. The CDR3 nucleotides read TGCGCCAGCAGCCAAGATCGGGGGGCGGGAGGAAACACCATATATTTT. The chain combines TRBV4-1 with TRBJ1-3; D possibly corresponds to TRBD1 (6 bases). There are 16 residues in the CDR3. Trimming removed 0 bases at V and 4 bases at J, with 13 bases between. Germline V CDR1 and CDR2: MGHRA, YSYEKL.

The chain recombines TRBV25-1 with TRBJ2-1; D may be TRBD1 or TRBD2 (5 bases each). CDR3 length: 17 amino acids. V dropped 1 base and J dropped 7 bases, with 20 bases sitting between them. Germline CDR1 MGHDK, CDR2 SYGVNS. CDR3 DNA sequence: TGTGCCAGCAGTGAATCCCACATGGGGGTGGAAAGGAATGAGCAGTTCTTC. The encoded protein is CASSESHMGVERNEQFF. Filled out from reference TRBV25-1 and TRBJ2-1, the complete variable domain reads EADIYQTPRYLVIGTGKKITLECSQTMGHDKMYWYQQDPGMELHLIHYSYGVNSTEKGDLSSESTVSRIRTEHFPLTLESARPSHTSQYLCASSESHMGVERNEQFFGPGTRLTVL.

The rearrangement links TRBV7-3 to TRBJ2-5; D remains unclear. The better agreement between TRBJ2-7 and the DNA end casts doubt on the J call. CDR3 size: 11 residues. From germline, CDR1 is SGHTA and CDR2 FQGTGA. The DNA of the CDR3 is TGTGCCAGCAGCTTAGGCAACGAGCAGTACTTC. Amino acids: CASSLGNEQYF.

The V gene is TRBV7-9, the J gene TRBJ2-1; 9 positions match TRBD2. Germline V gene data show CDR1 as SEHNR and CDR2 as FQNEAQ (reference sequence). This CDR3 has 16 amino acids. V shed 4 bases, J shed 8 bases, and the junction held 12 bases outside the gene matches. The CDR3 here is CASSSPLAGRGDEQFF. DNA for the CDR3: TGTGCCAGCAGCTCGCCCCTAGCGGGGAGGGGCGATGAGCAGTTCTTC.

This chain uses TRBV15 with TRBJ2-1; D may be TRBD2 (5 bases). The V gene lost 2 bases and the J gene lost 4 bases, with 12 bases spanning the gap. CDR3 length equals 15 residues. Germline CDR1 and CDR2: LNHNV and YYDKDF (reference sequence). The CDR3 DNA sequence: TGTGCCACCAGCAGACTAGCCAGTGAGTACAATGAGCAGTTCTTC. It specifies CATSRLASEYNEQFF.

The chain links TRBV7-9 to TRBJ2-1; D remains ambiguous. The germline V gene encodes CDR1 SEHNR and CDR2 FQNEAQ (reference sequence). The CDR3 is 14 residues long. Trimming took 7 bases from V and 8 from J, leaving 18 bases between them. CDR3 region: CASTPPASAHEQFF. As DNA, the CDR3 is TGTGCCAGCACACCGCCTGCCTCAGCGCATGAGCAGTTCTTC.

The V and J genes are TRBV27 and TRBJ1-1; D gene unclear. This CDR3 region has 16 residues. CDR1 MNHEY and CDR2 SMNVEV come from the germline V gene (reference sequence). V was shortened by 2 bases and J by 1 base, with 14 bases between the two germline ends. CDR3 sequence reads: CASSLTVPGGNTEAFF. The DNA of the CDR3 is TGTGCCAGCAGTTTAACAGTGCCAGGCGGGAACACTGAAGCTTTCTTT.

The chain recombines TRBV11-2 with TRBJ2-4; 7 nucleotides agree with TRBD2. Germline CDR1 reads SGHAT; CDR2 reads FQNNGV. J gave up 1 base and V 0 bases, and 3 bases lay outside the gene matches. This CDR3 is 16 amino acids long. CDR3 in amino acids: CASSLDGGGAKNIQYF. CDR3 coding DNA: TGTGCCAGCAGCTTAGACGGGGGAGGGGCCAAAAACATTCAGTACTTC. Full variable domain (rest looked up from reference TRBV11-2 and TRBJ2-4): EAGVAQSPRYKIIEKRQSVAFWCNPISGHATLYWYQQILGQGPKLLIQFQNNGVVDDSQLPKDRFSAERLKGVDSTLKIQPAKLEDSAVYLCASSLDGGGAKNIQYFGAGTRLSVL.

V is TRBV6-5 and J is TRBJ2-3, with TRBD2 as a possible D gene (5 bases). CDR3 length: 13 residues. V was shortened by 6 bases and J by 1 base, with 8 bases between the two germline ends. Germline V gene data show CDR1 as MNHEY and CDR2 as SVGAGI. In DNA, the CDR3 is TGTGCCAGCAGATCGCGGGGCACAGATACGCAGTATTTT. Translating it yields CASRSRGTDTQYF.

This clone was seen once. This rearrangement joins TRBV10-2 to TRBJ2-1; 7 bases are shared with TRBD2. Germline CDR1 is WSHSY and CDR2 is SAAADI. Trimming at V came to 8 bases and at J to 2 bases, leaving 12 bases not matched to a gene. The CDR3 extends over 16 amino acids. This CDR3 reads CASLTSVAGAYNEQFF. For the CDR3, the DNA is TGCGCCAGCCTCACCTCTGTGGCGGGGGCCTACAATGAGCAGTTCTTC.

This chain joins TRBV10-3 and TRBJ1-1, with D tentatively TRBD1 (6 bases). Trimming pared 4 bases from V and 0 bases from J, leaving 9 bases between. CDR3 length: 14 amino acids. Germline V lookup: CDR1 ENHRY, CDR2 SYGVKD. CDR3 sequence: CAISAGDMNTEAFF. Here the CDR3 DNA reads TGTGCCATCAGTGCCGGGGACATGAACACTGAAGCTTTCTTT.